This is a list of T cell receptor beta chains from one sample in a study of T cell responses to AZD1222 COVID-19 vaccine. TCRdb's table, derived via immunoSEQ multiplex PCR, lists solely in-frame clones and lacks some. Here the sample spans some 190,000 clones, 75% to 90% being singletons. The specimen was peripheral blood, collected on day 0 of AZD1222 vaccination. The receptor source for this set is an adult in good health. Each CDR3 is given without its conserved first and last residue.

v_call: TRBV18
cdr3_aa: ASSPPPQGVEQF

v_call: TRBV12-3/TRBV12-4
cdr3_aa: ASSLGTEAF

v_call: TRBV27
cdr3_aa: ASSLFPTPNTEAF

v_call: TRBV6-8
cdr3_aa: ASRHRGLTDTQY

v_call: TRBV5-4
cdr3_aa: ASSLDPGGGQETQY

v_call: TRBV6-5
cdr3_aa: ASSYSGGLSGNTIY

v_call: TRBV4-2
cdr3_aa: ASSPWDRAAGEKLF

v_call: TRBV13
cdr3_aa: ASSEGPAMNTEAF

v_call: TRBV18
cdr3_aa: ASSNENGERETQY

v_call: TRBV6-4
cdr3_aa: ASSASGSPGETQY

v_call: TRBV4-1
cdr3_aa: ASSLQGAEYNEQF

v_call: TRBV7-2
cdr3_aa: ASGYRGDEQF

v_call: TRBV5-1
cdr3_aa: ASSYTGTSYEQY

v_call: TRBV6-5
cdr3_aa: ASSYSWGGELF

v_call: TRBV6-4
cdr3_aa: ASSDLPIGTGLSPLH

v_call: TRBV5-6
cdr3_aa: ASSLERRYGYT

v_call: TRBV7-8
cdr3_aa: ASSSGGAVSTEAF

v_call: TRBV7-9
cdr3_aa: ASSRTGSTNEKLF

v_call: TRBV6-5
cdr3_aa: ASSPSAGRETQY

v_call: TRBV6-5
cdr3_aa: ASMANSGNQPQH

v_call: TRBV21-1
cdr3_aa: ASSASATSNSPLH

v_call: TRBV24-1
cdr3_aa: ATSASQGVGNTDTQY

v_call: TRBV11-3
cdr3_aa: ASSKQGDEQY

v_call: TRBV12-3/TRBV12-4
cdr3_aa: ASNTGGSYGYT

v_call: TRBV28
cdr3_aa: ASSPTAGELF

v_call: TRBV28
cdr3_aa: ASSSPGGVSTDTQY

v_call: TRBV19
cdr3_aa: ASSIKGLTGELF

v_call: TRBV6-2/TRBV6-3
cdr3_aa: ASSYASGGWSTDTQY

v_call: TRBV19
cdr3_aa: ASSFRTGNNSPLH

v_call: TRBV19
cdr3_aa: ASSGRGQGQPQH

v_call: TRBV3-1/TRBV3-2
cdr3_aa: ASSRGMSAF

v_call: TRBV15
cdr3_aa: ATSRGGSGTSGVYGYT

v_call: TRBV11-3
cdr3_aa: ASSKDRYYEQY

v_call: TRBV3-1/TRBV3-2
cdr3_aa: ASSQGGGQPQH

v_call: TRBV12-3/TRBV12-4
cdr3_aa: ASSSEAGTGAF

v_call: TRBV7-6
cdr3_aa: ASSLGVAGGVFNEQF

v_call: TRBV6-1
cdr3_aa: ASSEGLQSRGYT

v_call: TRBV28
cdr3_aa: ASSSSGAYGTDTQY

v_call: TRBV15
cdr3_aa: ATSRDAGMGNYGYT

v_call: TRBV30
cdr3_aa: AWREAQGASQPQH

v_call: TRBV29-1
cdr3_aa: SVTEQAWNTEAF

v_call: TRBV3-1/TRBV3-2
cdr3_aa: ASSQGPGIEQF

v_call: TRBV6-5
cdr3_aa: ASSYRGAMGVRQF

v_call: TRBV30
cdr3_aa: AWSSGLISGNTIY

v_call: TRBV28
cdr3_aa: ASSPSIAGASTDTQY

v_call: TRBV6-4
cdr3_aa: ASSDSHRGHTDTQY

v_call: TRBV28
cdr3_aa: ASSSTRGVTGELF

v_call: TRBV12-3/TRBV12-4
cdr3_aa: ASSQGVEKLF

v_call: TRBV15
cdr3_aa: ATRTTVSSYEQY

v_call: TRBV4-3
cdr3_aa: ASSQLGGGEADTQY

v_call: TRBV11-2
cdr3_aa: ASSRGDPEAF

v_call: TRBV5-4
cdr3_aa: ASSPLPGEKLF

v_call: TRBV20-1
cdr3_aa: SASRGTYPNEQF

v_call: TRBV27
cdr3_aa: ASSSHMSGGAPEQY

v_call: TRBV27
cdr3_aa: ASSPWGTGPEQF

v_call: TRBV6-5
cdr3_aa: ASSTISGANVLT

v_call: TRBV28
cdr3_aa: ASVSGVGFFTEAF

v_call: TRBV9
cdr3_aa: ASSAGGTEAF

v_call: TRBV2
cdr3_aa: ASGYGGLINEKLF